Each of the 7 T cell receptor beta chains below was sequenced from the same sample in a study of post-analysis software for immune sequencing data. Their antigens remain unidentified. Unique molecular identifiers were present in the TCR beta cDNA libraries. Each CDR3 protein gets one entry after TCRdb re-called the PCR reads with MiXCR. The sample contains some 500,000 distinct CDR3 sequences, roughly 45% of which appear only once. General observations from the study: The five TRBV segments detected at higher frequency in patients than in controls included TRBV5-6, TRBV5-1 and TRBV20-1.

Sequenced material: blood. These receptors all come from a girl aged 10 to 17 with multiple sclerosis.

The rearrangement joins TRBV12-3 or TRBV12-4 to TRBJ2-7; TRBD1 matches at 9 bases. The CDR3 sequence is 15 residues long. The junction had 6 bases not matched to a gene; V was cut back by 0 bases and J by 6 bases. CDR3 amino acids: CASSLALNRGREQYF. The CDR3 DNA follows: TGTGCCAGCAGTTTAGCGCTTAACAGGGGGCGCGAGCAGTACTTC.

This clonotype was detected only a few times. This chain's CDR3 is CASRIGGDINQYF. As DNA, the CDR3 is TGTGCCAGCAGGATTGGAGGTGATATAAATCAGTACTTC. The chain carries TRBV6-5 and TRBJ2-7, with D possibly matching TRBD2 (5 bases). This CDR3 is built from 13 residues. V dropped 6 bases and J dropped 10 bases, with 19 bases sitting between them. Germline V gives CDR1 MNHEY, CDR2 SVGAGI.

The J gene is TRBJ1-5, the V gene TRBV5-5; D may be TRBD1 (5 bases). V shed 2 bases and J shed 4 bases, with 13 bases lying between them. This CDR3 spans 15 amino acids. CDR1 is SGHKS and CDR2 is YYEKEE in the germline V gene (reference sequence). CDR3 DNA sequence: TGTGCCAGCAGCTTTTTCGACAGAGAGAATCAGCCCCAGCATTTT. It translates to CASSFFDRENQPQHF.

A remark on this clonotype: A read error may produce the germline difference seen at one junction end. V usage is TRBV7-3 and J usage is TRBJ2-3; 9 nucleotides align to TRBD2. The CDR3 runs to 15 residues. CDR1 is SGHTA and CDR2 is FQGTGA in the germline V gene. CDR3 loop: CASSFVAGDTDTRYF. The CDR3 DNA reads TGTGCCAGCAGCTTTGTAGCGGGGGACACAGATACGCGGTATTTT.

Notes on this clonotype: Sequence at one end of the junction differs from germline and may be a read error. The chain combines TRBV3-1 with TRBJ2-1; perhaps TRBD2 as D (5 bases). Per germline, CDR1 LGHDT and CDR2 YNNKEL (reference sequence). The CDR3 totals 16 residues. The CDR3 region is CASSQLHSLNTGELFF. The CDR3 DNA reads TGTGCCAGCAGCCAATTGCACAGCCTTAACACCGGGGAGCTGTTCTTC.

The chain links TRBV28 to TRBJ1-2; possibly TRBD1 for D (6 bases). Germline CDR1 MDHEN, CDR2 SYDVKM. The V end lost 5 bases, the J end lost 9 bases, and 13 bases lay between the germline ends. This CDR3 spans 12 amino acids. The DNA for the CDR3 is TGTGCCAGCAGTCCCGGGACAAGAAGCTACACCTTC. This sequence encodes CASSPGTRSYTF.

This clonotype appeared a few times. J is TRBJ2-1 and V is TRBV5-1; 14 nucleotides line up with TRBD2. The CDR3 runs 15 residues. Germline V gene data show CDR1 as SGHRS and CDR2 as YFSETQ. The V gene end was trimmed by 4 bases and the J gene end by 8 bases; junction bases not matched to a gene: 5. The CDR3 spells CASSPGLAGADEQFF. CDR3 bases: TGCGCCAGCAGCCCGGGACTAGCGGGAGCCGATGAGCAGTTCTTC.